One sample yielded the 9 T cell receptor beta chains listed below, sequenced in a study of graft-versus-host responses after intestinal transplantation (TCRdb year 2021). The library was produced with the immunoSEQ multiplex PCR assay. As stored in TCRdb, this immuneACCESS dataset retains in-frame rearrangements with V and J assigned. A fraction of the clones does not appear; measured against another copy, unresolved V genes explain less than half of the discrepancy, and the remainder lacks a known reason. Recorded for this sample are roughly 40,000 clones; roughly 89% of them occurred a single time. The ten largest account for over 6% of the sample. This specimen consisted of PBMCs, obtained 267 days after transplant. These receptor sequences come from a human patient who received an intestinal transplant, so some T cells may come from the graft donor.

V usage is TRBV9 and J usage is TRBJ2-7; 8 bases are a match to TRBD1. V lost 0 bases and J lost 5; bases outside the gene matches: 4. This CDR3 spans 14 amino acids. CDR1 SGDLS and CDR2 YYNGEE come from the germline V gene. The CDR3 bases are TGTGCCAGCAGCGTAGAGCCAGGGGGCAACGAGCAGTACTTC. This gives the protein CASSVEPGGNEQYF.

This sequence joins TRBV19 and TRBJ1-4; D gene uncertain. The CDR3 has 13 residues. Trimming removed 6 bases from V and 1 base from J, with 6 bases in between. Germline CDR1 is LNHDA and CDR2 is SQIVND (reference sequence). The DNA of the CDR3 is TGTGCCAGTAGAGGCGTAACTAATGAAAAACTGTTTTTT. The encoded protein is CASRGVTNEKLFF.

V and J are TRBV18 and TRBJ1-2, with 7 bases lining up with TRBD1. V gave up 5 bases and J gave up 1 base; unmatched junction bases: 4. From germline, CDR1 is KGHSH and CDR2 LQKENI. The CDR3 extends over 14 amino acids. The CDR3 here is CASSARQGNYGYTF. The DNA of the CDR3 is TGTGCCAGCTCAGCCCGACAGGGTAACTATGGCTACACCTTC.

A note on this clone: The CDR3 ends on some other residue instead of the conserved phenylalanine or tryptophan, so this is likely a read error. V usage is TRBV7-9 and J usage is TRBJ2-4; possibly TRBD2 for D (7 bases). This CDR3 has 17 residues. Deletions cut 5 bases from V and 0 bases from J, with 17 bases between. CDR1 SEHNR and CDR2 FQNEAQ come from the germline V gene (reference sequence). CDR3 DNA: TGTGCCAGCAGCCCACAGGGAGGGGGACTAGCCAAAAACATTCAGTACCTC. It codes for CASSPQGGGLAKNIQYL.

This rearrangement joins TRBV27 to TRBJ1-1; 10 bases are shared with TRBD1. Germline CDR1 is MNHEY and CDR2 is SMNVEV (reference sequence). The CDR3 has 14 amino acids. V lost 3 bases and J lost 6; bases outside the gene matches: 4. CDR3 in DNA: TGTGCCAGCAGTTTTGGACAGGGGGTTGCTGAAGCTTTCTTT. Protein: CASSFGQGVAEAFF.

This clone was detected once. This chain's CDR3 is CASSLNGGGNTIYF. DNA for the CDR3: TGTGCCAGCAGCTTGAACGGGGGAGGAAACACCATATATTTT. The chain couples TRBV5-6 to TRBJ1-3; D may be TRBD1 (5 bases). The V gene lost 1 base and the J gene lost 4 bases, with 9 bases spanning the gap. CDR1 and CDR2 (germline): SGHDT, YYEEEE. The length of the CDR3 is 14 residues.

This clone is a singleton in its sample. The chain recombines TRBV2 with TRBJ1-6, with D maybe TRBD1 (6 bases). CDR3 size: 13 residues. V lost 9 bases to trimming and J lost 5 bases, with 11 bases between them. CDR1 is SNHLY, CDR2 FYNNEI, per germline. The CDR3 reads CASTGTHNSPLHF. CDR3 bases: TGTGCCAGTACAGGGACCCATAATTCACCCCTCCACTTT.

The CDR3, as DNA: TGTGCCAGCAGCTTTCAGCGGGGGTCGTACAATGAGCAGTTCTTC. This translates into CASSFQRGSYNEQFF. The rearrangement joins TRBV11-3 to TRBJ2-1; 8 nucleotides align to TRBD2. This CDR3 has 15 amino acids. Unmatched junction bases numbered 5, after V lost 3 bases and J lost 4 bases. Germline V lookup: CDR1 SGHNT, CDR2 YENEEA.

The chain employs TRBV4-1 and TRBJ2-7, with 13 bases aligning to TRBD2. J lost 4 bases, V lost 0 bases, and 6 bases had no gene match. The germline V gene has CDR1 MGHRA and CDR2 YSYEKL. This CDR3 is built from 17 residues. The CDR3 is CASSQDRLAGGNYEQYF. The CDR3 DNA reads as TGCGCCAGCAGCCAAGATCGACTAGCGGGGGGTAATTACGAGCAGTACTTC.